This passage covers 28 T cell receptor beta chains from one sample sequenced in a study of blood T cell dynamics during melanoma immunotherapy. Indicated time point: pre-treatment baseline. Sequencing was performed with immunoSEQ multiplex PCR; in TCRdb, only in-frame clones are kept and a portion is missing. The sample holds about 13,000 clones; about nine tenths are singletons and the top ten take about 3.7%. Specimen: blood, collected from a patient treated with checkpoint blockade. The receptors originated from a human donor with melanoma.

The chain uses TRBV10-2 and TRBJ2-4; possible D gene TRBD1, 5 bases. The V and J ends lost 2 bases and 6 bases respectively, with 11 bases between them. The CDR3 consists of 14 residues. Germline V lookup: CDR1 WSHSY, CDR2 SAAADI. The CDR3 DNA follows: TGCGCCAGCAGTGAGACTGGGGCCGGAAACATTCAGTACTTC. Translation: CASSETGAGNIQYF.

This chain connects TRBV20-1 to TRBJ2-1; D not certain. Germline V gene lookup returns CDR1 DFQATT and CDR2 SNEGSKA (reference sequence). Trimming removed 5 bases at V and 7 bases at J, with 9 bases between. This CDR3 is 11 amino acids long. The CDR3 is CSAHIINEQFF. CDR3 nucleotides: TGCAGTGCTCACATTATTAATGAGCAGTTCTTC.

The chain recombines TRBV7-2 with TRBJ1-2; the D is unclear. The CDR3 consists of 15 residues. CDR1 is SGHTA and CDR2 is FQGNSA in the germline V gene. V dropped 4 bases and J dropped 3 bases, with 15 bases sitting between them. Here the CDR3 reads CASSSRGGSDYGYTF. The CDR3 coding sequence is TGTGCCAGCAGCTCCCGGGGAGGGTCCGACTATGGCTACACCTTC.

The rearrangement joins TRBV30 to TRBJ2-7; the match to TRBD2 covers 7 bases. CDR3 length: 14 residues. V dropped 5 bases and J dropped 0; count of bases not matched to a gene: 7. Germline V lookup: CDR1 GTSNPN, CDR2 SVGIG (reference sequence). As DNA, the CDR3 is TGTGCCTGGTCAATGCGGGAGTTCTCCTACGAGCAGTACTTC. This codes for CAWSMREFSYEQYF.

This chain links TRBV28 with TRBJ2-2, with 7 bases identical to TRBD1. Trimming cost V 6 bases and J 7 bases; bases outside gene matches: 8. Germline CDR1 and CDR2: MDHEN and SYDVKM. This CDR3 has 14 amino acids. The CDR3 coding sequence is TGTGCCAGCAGGACAGACAGGGTGAGCGGGGAGCTGTTTTTT. It translates to CASRTDRVSGELFF.

This clone came up once. V gene TRBV19 combines with J gene TRBJ2-1, with 9 nucleotides matching TRBD2. Germline CDR1 is LNHDA and CDR2 is SQIVND (reference sequence). The length of the CDR3 is 15 residues. V lost 9 bases to trimming and J lost 3 bases; unmatched junction nucleotides: 9. CDR3: CASDNSGRGYNEQFF. The CDR3 nucleotides are TGTGCCAGCGATAATAGCGGGAGAGGCTACAATGAGCAGTTCTTC.

The chain joins TRBV2 to TRBJ2-7, with 9 bases that match TRBD2. After removal of 8 bases from V and 7 bases from J, the junction contained 12 bases not matched to a gene. Per germline, CDR1 SNHLY and CDR2 FYNNEI. The CDR3 has 14 amino acids. The CDR3 reads CASLGLAQAREQYF. The CDR3, as DNA: TGTGCCAGCTTAGGACTAGCGCAAGCAAGGGAGCAGTACTTC.

The V gene is TRBV30, the J gene TRBJ1-2, with 8 positions matching TRBD1. Unmatched junction bases numbered 6, after V lost 8 bases and J lost 4 bases. Germline lookup yields CDR1 GTSNPN and CDR2 SVGIG (reference sequence). CDR3 length: 12 amino acids. CDR3 loop: CALRQGIYGYTF. The CDR3 DNA reads as TGTGCCCTCCGACAGGGGATCTATGGCTACACCTTC.

The chain combines TRBV2 with TRBJ1-5; the D gene is possibly TRBD1 (6 bases). The CDR3 length is 14 residues. Germline CDR1 reads SNHLY; CDR2 reads FYNNEI. Trimming cost V 9 bases and J 7 bases, with 19 bases left between them. CDR3 sequence reads: CARVLQGLGQPQHF. The CDR3 nucleotides are TGTGCCAGGGTCCTACAGGGACTTGGGCAGCCCCAGCATTTT.

This clone was recorded once. The gene calls are TRBV19 and TRBJ2-2, with TRBD1 as a possible D gene (5 bases). Germline V gene lookup returns CDR1 LNHDA and CDR2 SQIVND (reference sequence). The CDR3 length is 14 residues. The V end was cut by 2 bases, the J end by 4 bases, with 8 bases between. The CDR3: CASSIQGTTGELFF. The CDR3 region has the DNA TGTGCCAGTAGTATACAGGGAACCACCGGGGAGCTGTTTTTT.

This chain links TRBV27 with TRBJ1-4, with D unresolved. The CDR3 totals 13 residues. V was cut by 0 bases and J by 5 bases, with 4 bases left in between. Germline CDR1 reads MNHEY; CDR2 reads SMNVEV (reference sequence). The CDR3 here is CASSLSGNEKLFF. CDR3 nucleotides: TGTGCCAGCAGTTTATCCGGGAATGAAAAACTGTTTTTT.

This CDR3 is CASSVGSGTYEQYF. CDR3 DNA sequence: TGTGCCAGCAGCGTAGGTAGCGGGACCTACGAGCAGTACTTC. The chain has TRBV9 and TRBJ2-7, with 8 bases that match TRBD2. Germline CDR1 SGDLS, CDR2 YYNGEE. After removal of 0 bases from V and 2 bases from J, the junction contained 1 base not matched to a gene. The CDR3 contains 14 residues.

The chain links TRBV28 to TRBJ1-2; D is unclear. The V gene lost 5 bases and the J gene lost 3 bases, with 7 bases spanning the gap. CDR3 length: 12 amino acids. Per the germline V gene, CDR1 is MDHEN and CDR2 is SYDVKM. CDR3 DNA: TGTGCCAGCAGTCTCCTAGACTATGGCTACACCTTC. Amino acid sequence: CASSLLDYGYTF.

The gene calls are TRBV2 and TRBJ2-3; D might be TRBD1 (5 bases). Trimming left V 7 bases short and J 5 bases short, with 16 bases between. Germline assignment: CDR1 SNHLY and CDR2 FYNNEI. The CDR3 is 14 residues long. The CDR3 nucleotides read TGTGCCAGCACTTGGGGCAGACCTGGAGATACGCAGTATTTT. Protein sequence: CASTWGRPGDTQYF.

The V call is TRBV7-9, the J call TRBJ1-3, with D perhaps TRBD1 (5 bases). V lost 5 bases and J lost 1, with 9 bases in between. Germline V gene data show CDR1 as SEHNR and CDR2 as FQNEAQ (reference sequence). The CDR3 length is 14 residues. CDR3 residues: CASSAQGSGNTIYF. In nucleotides, the CDR3 is TGTGCCAGCAGCGCCCAGGGTTCTGGAAACACCATATATTTT. The entire variable domain, with the rest obtained from reference TRBV7-9 and TRBJ1-3, is as follows: DTGVSQNPRHKITKRGQNVTFRCDPISEHNRLYWYRQTLGQGPEFLTYFQNEAQLEKSRLLSDRFSAERPKGSFSTLEIQRTEQGDSAMYLCASSAQGSGNTIYFGEGSWLTVV.

This clone showed up just once. The chain recombines TRBV11-2 with TRBJ2-7, with a weak D call TRBD2 (6 bases). The CDR3 covers 15 residues. V was shortened by 4 bases and J by 6 bases, with 19 bases between the two germline ends. Germline CDR1 is SGHAT and CDR2 is FQNNGV. DNA of the CDR3: TGTGCCAGCAGCTGGACAACCGGGACTCAGATCGAGCAGTACTTC. It translates to CASSWTTGTQIEQYF. Full variable domain (remainder filled in from reference TRBV11-2 and TRBJ2-7): EAGVAQSPRYKIIEKRQSVAFWCNPISGHATLYWYQQILGQGPKLLIQFQNNGVVDDSQLPKDRFSAERLKGVDSTLKIQPAKLEDSAVYLCASSWTTGTQIEQYFGPGTRLTVT.

The rearrangement uses TRBV9 and TRBJ1-2; 11 bases line up with TRBD1. V lost 3 bases, J lost 8 bases, and 9 bases stayed unmatched. The CDR3 is 15 residues long. Germline V CDR1 and CDR2: SGDLS, YYNGEE. The CDR3 region has the DNA TGTGCCAGCAGCGGATCTAGGACAGGGGGCTTCGGCTACACCTTC. This encodes CASSGSRTGGFGYTF.

The V gene is TRBV19, the J gene TRBJ1-5, with 7 positions matching TRBD1. The germline V gene has CDR1 LNHDA and CDR2 SQIVND (reference sequence). Unmatched junction bases numbered 4, after V lost 5 bases and J lost 3 bases. The CDR3 runs 14 residues. The DNA for the CDR3 is TGTGCCAGTAGTCGCGACAGGGACAATCAGCCCCAGCATTTT. As protein: CASSRDRDNQPQHF. The variable domain in full, completed from reference TRBV19 and TRBJ1-5, reads DGGITQSPKYLFRKEGQNVTLSCEQNLNHDAMYWYRQDPGQGLRLIYYSQIVNDFQKGDIAEGYSVSREKKESFPLTVTSAQKNPTAFYLCASSRDRDNQPQHFGDGTRLSIL.

V gene TRBV9 combines with J gene TRBJ2-1; tentative D call: TRBD2 (6 bases). The V end lost 4 bases, the J end lost 4 bases, and 15 bases lay between the germline ends. Germline V gives CDR1 SGDLS, CDR2 YYNGEE. This CDR3 is built from 15 residues. Here the CDR3 DNA reads TGTGCCAGCAGCCCCTCACAGCGGGTGTACAATGAGCAGTTCTTC. As protein: CASSPSQRVYNEQFF.

The rearrangement links TRBV5-1 to TRBJ2-5; the D gene is possibly TRBD2 (6 bases). The germline gives CDR1 SGHRS, CDR2 YFSETQ. The length of the CDR3 is 18 residues. V dropped 0 bases and J dropped 3 bases, with 21 bases sitting between them. CDR3: CASSLAKEGGWGKETQYF. The CDR3 nucleotides read TGCGCCAGCAGCTTGGCCAAGGAGGGAGGATGGGGAAAAGAGACCCAGTACTTC.

The chain employs TRBV10-1 and TRBJ2-2; a weak D match, TRBD1 (6 bases). Germline lookup yields CDR1 WNHNN and CDR2 SYGVQD (reference sequence). Trimming cost V 6 bases and J 6 bases, with 14 bases left between them. This CDR3 has 14 residues. CDR3 protein: CASRPSTGAGELFF. Here the CDR3 DNA reads TGCGCCAGCAGACCCTCGACAGGAGCCGGGGAGCTGTTTTTT.

This chain connects TRBV5-1 to TRBJ1-1; weak D call: TRBD1 (6 bases). This CDR3 region has 15 residues. V lost 2 bases to trimming and J lost 3 bases, with 14 bases between them. Per germline, CDR1 SGHRS and CDR2 YFSETQ. CDR3 sequence (DNA): TGCGCCAGCAGCTTCCTAGGGGGAGGCGACACTGAAGCTTTCTTT. Its protein is CASSFLGGGDTEAFF.

The V and J genes are TRBV7-8 and TRBJ2-1; 7 nucleotides match TRBD2. The CDR3 consists of 13 residues. Losses at the gene ends were 5 bases for V and 7 bases for J; bases not matched to a gene: 5. Looked up from germline, CDR1 is SGHVS and CDR2 is FQNEAQ. As DNA, the CDR3 is TGTGCCAGCAGCGGGGAGGGACGGAATGAGCAGTTCTTC. Residues: CASSGEGRNEQFF.

The J gene is TRBJ2-2, the V gene TRBV18; D may be TRBD1 (6 bases). Per the germline V gene, CDR1 is KGHSH and CDR2 is LQKENI. CDR3 length: 14 residues. Trimming pared 2 bases from V and 4 bases from J, leaving 8 bases between. CDR3 amino acids: CASSPTGSTGELFF. DNA of the CDR3: TGTGCCAGCTCACCAACAGGGAGCACCGGGGAGCTGTTTTTT.

The gene calls are TRBV27 and TRBJ2-2, with 8 nucleotides matching TRBD1. Germline assignment: CDR1 MNHEY and CDR2 SMNVEV (reference sequence). The CDR3 contains 16 residues. V dropped 6 bases and J dropped 1; count of bases not matched to a gene: 7. The CDR3 protein is CASRATGTGNTGELFF. CDR3 bases: TGTGCCAGCAGAGCGACCGGGACAGGGAACACCGGGGAGCTGTTTTTT.

The CDR3 is CASSLLGVGETQYF. In DNA, the CDR3 is TGCGCCAGCAGCTTGTTAGGTGTGGGGGAGACCCAGTACTTC. This chain joins TRBV5-1 and TRBJ2-5, with unresolved D. Deletions cut 1 base from V and 5 bases from J, with 12 bases between. The germline V gene has CDR1 SGHRS and CDR2 YFSETQ. The CDR3 is 14 amino acids.

The J gene is TRBJ1-4, the V gene TRBV5-5, with D unresolved. Deletions cut 0 bases from V and 4 bases from J, with 7 bases between. The CDR3 contains 14 residues. The V gene's germline CDR1 is SGHKS and CDR2 YYEKEE (reference sequence). The chain's CDR3 is CASSLAGFNEKLFF. The CDR3 DNA reads as TGTGCCAGCAGCTTGGCCGGGTTTAATGAAAAACTGTTTTTT. The whole variable domain, remainder taken from reference TRBV5-5 and TRBJ1-4, is DAGVTQSPTHLIKTRGQQVTLRCSPISGHKSVSWYQQVLGQGPQFIFQYYEKEERGRGNFPDRFSARQFPNYSSELNVNALLLGDSALYLCASSLAGFNEKLFFGSGTQLSVL.

This sequence joins TRBV27 and TRBJ1-1, with D hard to call. The V end lost 3 bases, the J end lost 3 bases, and 8 bases lay between the germline ends. Germline CDR1 and CDR2: MNHEY and SMNVEV (reference sequence). The length of the CDR3 is 13 residues. CDR3 sequence reads: CASSFGFYTEAFF. The CDR3 nucleotides read TGTGCCAGCAGTTTCGGATTTTACACTGAAGCTTTCTTT.